The rows below give T cell receptor beta chains drawn from one sample of a study of T cell repertoires in cytomegalovirus infection. For these TCRs, the target antigens are not known. TCRdb reprocessed the reads via MiXCR and lists one record per CDR3 protein. The repertoire holds over 100,000 distinct CDR3 sequences, with less than 30% as singletons. Material: CD8+ T cells from cultured PBMCs, obtained from culture after CMV antigen stimulation. These receptors originate from a human donor in good health (CMV status not recorded). Some clones in this sample may be carry-over from other donors' samples. Each CDR3 is given with its conserved first and last residue. The D gene is left open where the match is weak. Rows give clone size only sometimes, using once, few, many, or a class for an expanded clone.

J gene,D gene,clone size,V gene,CDR3 protein,CDR3 DNA
TRBJ1-2,-,-,TRBV25-1,CASSEFRSGEYYGYTF,TGTGCCAGCAGTGAATTTCGATCCGGGGAGTACTATGGCTACACCTTC
TRBJ2-3,-,few,TRBV6-5,CASSSIGGLDTQYF,TGTGCCAGCAGTTCAATAGGCGGACTGGATACGCAGTATTTT
TRBJ1-2,-,many,TRBV7-9,CASSLMLSVPWGYTF,TGTGCCAGCAGCTTAATGCTATCCGTTCCCTGGGGCTACACCTTC
TRBJ1-5,-,-,TRBV24-1,CATSDRRGDQPQHF,TGTGCCACCAGTGATCGGCGGGGGGATCAGCCCCAGCATTTT
TRBJ2-1,-,many,TRBV7-9,CASSGGGGGARYNEQFF,TGTGCCAGCAGCGGTGGGGGAGGCGGGGCTCGCTACAATGAGCAGTTCTTC
TRBJ1-3,-,-,TRBV27,CASSLSPLSGNTIYF,TGTGCCAGCAGTTTATCTCCGCTCTCTGGAAACACCATATATTTT
TRBJ1-2,-,once,TRBV7-2,CASSIDRPVGMVYGYTF,TGTGCCAGCAGCATCGACAGGCCGGTGGGAATGGTATATGGCTACACCTTC
TRBJ2-1,TRBD2,many,TRBV7-2,CASSSGLASGEQFF,TGTGCCAGCAGCTCCGGACTAGCGAGTGGTGAGCAGTTCTTC
TRBJ2-7,-,-,TRBV12-3/TRBV12-4,CASSPQGNEQYF,TGTGCCAGCAGCCCACAGGGAAACGAGCAGTACTTC
TRBJ2-1,-,many,TRBV24-1,CATSDLIEQFF,TGTGCCACCAGTGATTTGATTGAGCAGTTCTTC
TRBJ1-4,-,-,TRBV11-2,CASRGRVGTNEKLFF,TGTGCCAGCAGGGGAAGGGTAGGGACTAATGAAAAACTGTTTTTT
TRBJ2-7,-,few,TRBV7-6,CASSLYGSYEQYF,TGTGCCAGCAGCTTATACGGCTCCTACGAGCAGTACTTC
TRBJ1-2,TRBD1,-,TRBV6-5,CASSYLTGGFRYTF,TGTGCCAGCAGTTACTTGACAGGGGGCTTTCGCTACACCTTC
TRBJ1-1,-,-,TRBV19,CATLDGTEAFF,TGTGCCACCTTGGACGGCACTGAAGCTTTCTTT
TRBJ1-1,TRBD1,few,TRBV28,CASSTTLMDRGRTNTEAFF,TGTGCCAGCAGTACAACTTTGATGGACAGGGGGCGAACGAACACTGAAGCTTTCTTT
TRBJ1-5,TRBD1,many,TRBV7-9,CASSLTGQGPNQPQHF,TGTGCCAGCAGCTTGACTGGACAGGGCCCAAATCAGCCCCAGCATTTT
TRBJ2-1,TRBD1,-,TRBV12-3/TRBV12-4,CASSSELSGGSNNEQFF,TGTGCCAGCAGTTCAGAGCTTTCAGGGGGCTCTAACAATGAGCAGTTCTTC
TRBJ2-2,-,-,TRBV29-1,CSGTATNTGELFF,TGCAGCGGGACGGCAACGAACACCGGGGAGCTGTTTTTT
TRBJ2-6,-,many,TRBV7-6,CASSPREGPGANVLTF,TGTGCCAGCAGCCCCCGCGAGGGGCCGGGGGCCAACGTCCTGACTTTC
TRBJ2-1,-,few,TRBV15,CATSIENEQFF,TGTGCCACCAGCATCGAGAATGAGCAGTTCTTC
TRBJ2-7,TRBD1,-,TRBV9,CASSVGDRGHEQYF,TGTGCCAGCAGCGTAGGGGACAGGGGCCACGAGCAGTACTTC
TRBJ2-7,TRBD1,-,TRBV7-9,CASSLATGDRYEQYF,TGTGCCAGCAGCTTAGCCACAGGGGATAGATACGAGCAGTACTTC